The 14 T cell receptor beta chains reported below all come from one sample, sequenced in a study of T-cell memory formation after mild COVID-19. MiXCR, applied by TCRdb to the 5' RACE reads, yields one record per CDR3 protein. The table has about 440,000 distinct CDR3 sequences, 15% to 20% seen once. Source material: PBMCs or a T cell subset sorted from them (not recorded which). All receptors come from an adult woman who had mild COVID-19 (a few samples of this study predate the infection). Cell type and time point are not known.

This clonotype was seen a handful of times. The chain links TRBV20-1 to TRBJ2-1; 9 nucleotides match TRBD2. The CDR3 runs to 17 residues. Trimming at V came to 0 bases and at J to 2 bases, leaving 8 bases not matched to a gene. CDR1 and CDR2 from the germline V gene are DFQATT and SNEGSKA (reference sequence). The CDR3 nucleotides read TGCAGTGCTAGAGATTGGGCTAGCGGGACTCCCTACAATGAGCAGTTCTTC. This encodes CSARDWASGTPYNEQFF.

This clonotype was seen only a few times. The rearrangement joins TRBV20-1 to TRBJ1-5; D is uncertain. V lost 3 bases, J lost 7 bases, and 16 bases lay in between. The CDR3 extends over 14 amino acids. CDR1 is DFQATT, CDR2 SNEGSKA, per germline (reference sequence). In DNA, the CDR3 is TGCAGTGCTAGTTTGGCTACTGGAATCCAGCCCCAGCATTTT. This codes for CSASLATGIQPQHF.

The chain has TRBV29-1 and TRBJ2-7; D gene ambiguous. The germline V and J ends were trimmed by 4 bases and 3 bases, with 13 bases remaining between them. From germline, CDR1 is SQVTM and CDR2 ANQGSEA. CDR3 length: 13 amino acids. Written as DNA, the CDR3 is TGCAGCGTTGGTGGGCGCAACTTCTACGAGCAGTACTTC. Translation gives CSVGGRNFYEQYF.

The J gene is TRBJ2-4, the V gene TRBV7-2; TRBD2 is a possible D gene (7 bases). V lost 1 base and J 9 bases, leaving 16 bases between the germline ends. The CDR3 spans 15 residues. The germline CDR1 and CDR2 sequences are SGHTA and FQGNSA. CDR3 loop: CASSLGDGEGVIQYF. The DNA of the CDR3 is TGTGCCAGCAGCTTAGGCGATGGGGAGGGGGTCATTCAGTACTTC.

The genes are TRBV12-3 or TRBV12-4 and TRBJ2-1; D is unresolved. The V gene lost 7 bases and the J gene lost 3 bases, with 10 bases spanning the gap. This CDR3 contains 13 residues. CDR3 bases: TGTGCCAGCACCGCCCGAGTCTACAATGAGCAGTTCTTC. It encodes CASTARVYNEQFF.

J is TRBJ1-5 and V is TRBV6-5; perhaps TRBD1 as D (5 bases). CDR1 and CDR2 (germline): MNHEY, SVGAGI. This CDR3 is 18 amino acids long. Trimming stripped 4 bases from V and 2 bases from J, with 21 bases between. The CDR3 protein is CASSSTPPVGEGNQPQHF. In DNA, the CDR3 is TGTGCCAGCAGTTCGACGCCCCCGGTAGGGGAAGGCAATCAGCCCCAGCATTTT.

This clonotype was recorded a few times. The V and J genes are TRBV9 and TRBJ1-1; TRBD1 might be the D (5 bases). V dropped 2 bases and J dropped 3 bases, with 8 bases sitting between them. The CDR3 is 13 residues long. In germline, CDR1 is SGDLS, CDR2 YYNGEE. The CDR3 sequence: CASSVGTDTEAFF. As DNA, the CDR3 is TGTGCCAGCAGCGTCGGGACGGACACTGAAGCTTTCTTT.

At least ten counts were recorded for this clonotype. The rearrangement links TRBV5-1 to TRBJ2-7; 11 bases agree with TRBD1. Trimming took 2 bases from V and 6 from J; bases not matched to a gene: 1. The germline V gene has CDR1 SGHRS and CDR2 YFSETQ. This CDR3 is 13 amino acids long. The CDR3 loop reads CASSFGQGAEQYF. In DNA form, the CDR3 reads TGCGCCAGCAGCTTTGGACAGGGGGCCGAGCAGTACTTC.

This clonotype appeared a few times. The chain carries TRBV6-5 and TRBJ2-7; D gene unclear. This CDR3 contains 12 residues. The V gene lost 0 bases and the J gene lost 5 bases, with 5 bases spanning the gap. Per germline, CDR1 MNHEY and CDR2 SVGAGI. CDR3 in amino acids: CASSYSRDEQYF. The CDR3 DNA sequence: TGTGCCAGCAGTTACTCGCGAGACGAGCAGTACTTC.

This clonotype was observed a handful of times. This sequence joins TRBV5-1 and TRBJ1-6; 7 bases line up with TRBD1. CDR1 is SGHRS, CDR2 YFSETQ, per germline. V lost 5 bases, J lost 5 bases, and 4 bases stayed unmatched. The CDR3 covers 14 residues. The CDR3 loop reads CASSLQGDNSPLHF. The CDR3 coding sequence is TGCGCCAGCAGTCTTCAGGGGGATAATTCACCCCTCCACTTT.

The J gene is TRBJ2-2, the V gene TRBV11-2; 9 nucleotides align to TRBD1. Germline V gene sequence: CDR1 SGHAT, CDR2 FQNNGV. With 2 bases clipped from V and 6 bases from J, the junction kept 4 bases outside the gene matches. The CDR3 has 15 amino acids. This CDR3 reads CASSLRDRAAGELFF. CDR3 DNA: TGTGCCAGCAGCTTAAGGGACAGGGCGGCCGGGGAGCTGTTTTTT.

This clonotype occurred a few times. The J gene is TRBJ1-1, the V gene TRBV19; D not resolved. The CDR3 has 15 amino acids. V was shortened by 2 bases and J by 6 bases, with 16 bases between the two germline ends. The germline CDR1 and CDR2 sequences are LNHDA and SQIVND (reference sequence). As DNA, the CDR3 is TGTGCCAGTAGTATAACAGCAGCGACTAACGCTGAAGCTTTCTTT. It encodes CASSITAATNAEAFF.

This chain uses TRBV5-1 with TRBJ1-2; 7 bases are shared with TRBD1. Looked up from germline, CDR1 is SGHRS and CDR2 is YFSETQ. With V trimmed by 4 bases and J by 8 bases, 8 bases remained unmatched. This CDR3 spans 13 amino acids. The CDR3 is CASSATGSSGYTF. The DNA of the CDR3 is TGCGCCAGCAGCGCGACAGGGTCCAGCGGCTACACCTTC.

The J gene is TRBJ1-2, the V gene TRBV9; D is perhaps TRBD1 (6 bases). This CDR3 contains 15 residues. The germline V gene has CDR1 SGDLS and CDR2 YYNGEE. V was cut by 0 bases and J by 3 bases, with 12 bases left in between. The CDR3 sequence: CASSVGGRGDYGYTF. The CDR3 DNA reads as TGTGCCAGCAGCGTAGGAGGCAGGGGAGACTATGGCTACACCTTC.